These T cell receptor beta chains were read from a single sample in a study of cytomegalovirus exposure and HLA in healthy donors. TCRdb keeps only in-frame clones here, not all; method: immunoSEQ multiplex PCR. The data contain about 64,000 clones, 85% of them singletons. Sequences were obtained from PBMCs. The receptors stem from a female donor in good health and CMV-seronegative. Each CDR3 is given with its conserved first and last residue. The D gene is left open where the match is weak. Expanded clones are given a class, and other clones once, few, many or no size at all.

V: TRBV28
size: -
D: TRBD2
J: TRBJ2-7
CDR3: CASRLSGRADEQYF
DNA: TGTGCCAGCAGGCTTAGCGGGAGGGCCGATGAGCAGTACTTC

V: TRBV21-1
size: few
D: -
J: TRBJ1-1
CDR3: CASSLNTEAFF
DNA: TGTGCCAGCAGCCTCAACACTGAAGCTTTCTTT

V: TRBV5-6
size: -
D: -
J: TRBJ2-2
CDR3: CASSMRSAGELFF
DNA: TGTGCCAGCAGCATGCGTAGCGCCGGGGAGCTGTTTTTT

V: TRBV14
size: -
D: TRBD1
J: TRBJ1-5
CDR3: CASSRHRDRGRQASNQPQHF
DNA: TGTGCCAGCAGCCGACACCGGGACAGGGGGCGACAAGCAAGCAATCAGCCCCAGCATTTT

V: TRBV11-2
size: few
D: -
J: TRBJ2-7
CDR3: CASSLVNGPSYEQYF
DNA: TGTGCCAGCAGCTTAGTCAATGGGCCCTCCTACGAGCAGTACTTC

V: TRBV7-7
size: -
D: TRBD1
J: TRBJ2-7
CDR3: CASSLTGFDEQYF
DNA: TGTGCTAGCAGCTTGACAGGGTTCGACGAGCAGTACTTC

V: TRBV29-1
size: -
D: TRBD2
J: TRBJ2-3
CDR3: CSVVRGITDTQYF
DNA: TGCAGCGTTGTGCGGGGGATCACAGATACGCAGTATTTT

V: TRBV28
size: -
D: -
J: TRBJ2-7
CDR3: CASGLRVLPYEQYF
DNA: TGTGCCAGCGGCCTCCGGGTCCTGCCCTACGAGCAGTACTTC

V: TRBV4-3
size: -
D: -
J: TRBJ2-3
CDR3: CASSPGGGSTDTQYF
DNA: TGCGCCAGCAGCCCTGGGGGCGGGTCGACAGATACGCAGTATTTT

V: TRBV9
size: -
D: -
J: TRBJ2-3
CDR3: CASSVTAASTDTQYF
DNA: TGTGCCAGCAGCGTAACAGCGGCTAGCACAGATACGCAGTATTTT

V: TRBV9
size: once
D: TRBD2
J: TRBJ2-1
CDR3: CASSPSTSGGTSYNEQFF
DNA: TGTGCCAGCAGCCCCTCGACTAGCGGGGGAACCTCCTACAATGAGCAGTTCTTC

V: TRBV6-5
size: -
D: -
J: TRBJ2-3
CDR3: CASKRFNTGYTQYF
DNA: TGTGCCAGCAAACGGTTCAACACCGGGTACACGCAGTATTTT

V: TRBV7-2
size: -
D: TRBD2
J: TRBJ2-7
CDR3: CASSLPPGAGEGYEQYF
DNA: TGTGCCAGCAGCTTACCCCCCGGAGCGGGAGAGGGATACGAGCAGTACTTC

V: TRBV29-1
size: -
D: TRBD1
J: TRBJ1-4
CDR3: CSVRTGGEKLFF
DNA: TGCAGCGTTCGGACAGGGGGTGAAAAACTGTTTTTT

V: TRBV30
size: -
D: TRBD2
J: TRBJ2-2
CDR3: CAWSVGIAGVTGELFF
DNA: TGTGCCTGGAGCGTCGGGATAGCGGGAGTAACCGGGGAGCTGTTTTTT

V: TRBV11-2
size: few
D: -
J: TRBJ1-3
CDR3: CASRVGSSGNTIYF
DNA: TGTGCCAGCAGGGTTGGGAGCTCTGGAAACACCATATATTTT

V: TRBV7-8
size: -
D: -
J: TRBJ2-7
CDR3: CASSLVDIAYEQYF
DNA: TGTGCCAGCAGCTTAGTTGACATAGCCTACGAGCAGTACTTC

V: TRBV7-9
size: -
D: TRBD2
J: TRBJ2-1
CDR3: CSSSLGAVIAGGPVFF
DNA: TGTTCCAGCAGCTTAGGCGCAGTTATAGCGGGAGGGCCGGTGTTCTTC

V: TRBV6-1
size: -
D: -
J: TRBJ1-1
CDR3: CASREQGPGTEAFF
DNA: TGTGCCAGCAGGGAACAGGGCCCTGGAACTGAAGCTTTCTTT

V: TRBV5-1
size: -
D: -
J: TRBJ1-2
CDR3: CASSLATGAGYTF
DNA: TGCGCCAGCAGCTTGGCGACAGGCGCCGGCTACACCTTC

V: TRBV5-5
size: once
D: TRBD1
J: TRBJ2-5
CDR3: CASSTSPGQGQETQYF
DNA: TGTGCCAGCAGCACCTCGCCCGGACAGGGGCAAGAGACCCAGTACTTC

V: TRBV5-1
size: -
D: TRBD2
J: TRBJ2-3
CDR3: CASSLEQRGGVGTDTQYF
DNA: TGCGCCAGCAGCTTGGAGCAGCGGGGGGGCGTCGGCACAGATACGCAGTATTTT

V: TRBV6-6
size: -
D: TRBD2
J: TRBJ2-1
CDR3: CASSSAGASYNEQFF
DNA: TGTGCCAGCAGTTCAGCGGGGGCCTCCTACAATGAGCAGTTCTTC

V: TRBV21-1
size: -
D: -
J: TRBJ2-2
CDR3: CASSKSWEGQDGELFF
DNA: TGTGCCAGCAGCAAATCGTGGGAGGGCCAGGACGGGGAGCTGTTTTTT